The subject of this entry is one TCR beta chain. The source of the sample is a study of blood T cell repertoires in COVID-19. Looked up from germline, CDR1 is LNHDA and CDR2 is SQIVND (reference sequence). The CDR3 loop spans 15 amino acids. V dropped 4 bases and J dropped 6; count of bases not matched to a gene: 6. Measured with immunoSEQ multiplex PCR; TCRdb has only the in-frame clones, and not every one. The sample lists about 150,000 clones; roughly 71% were seen once. The origin of this receptor is a woman of 80 years or more with acute or convalescent COVID-19. The genes are TRBV19 and TRBJ2-1; 10 bases agree with TRBD2. Sequencing used peripheral blood. CDR3: CASSTSGGRVNEQFF. DNA for the CDR3: TGTGCCAGTAGTACTAGCGGGGGCCGGGTCAATGAGCAGTTCTTC.